This TCR beta chain is drawn from a study of blood T cell repertoires in COVID-19. Whole-study context: Sample material is recorded as cDNA or gDNA derived from T cells, B-cell-depleted T cells, or PBMCs.

The V gene lost 1 base and the J gene lost 8 bases, with 9 bases spanning the gap. The CDR3 extends over 13 amino acids. In germline, CDR1 is SGHRS, CDR2 YFSETQ. Method: immunoSEQ multiplex PCR; TCRdb's copy keeps in-frame clones and lacks some. There are a few hundred thousand clones in the sample; around 88% occur only once, and 14% to 15% lies in the top ten. This TCR was sampled from a woman aged 45-59 years with acute COVID-19. V usage is TRBV5-1 and J usage is TRBJ2-2; D is undetermined. The material sequenced was PBMCs or T cells enriched from blood (not recorded which). DNA for the CDR3: TGCGCCAGCAGCTTGATCTTAGAGGGGGAGCTGTTTTTT. Its protein product is CASSLILEGELFF.